The clone carrying this T cell receptor (beta chain) was recorded a few times. Its antigen is as yet unknown. These data belong to a study of human T cells and chemical hapten exposure. Background on the study: Weekly diphenylcyclopropenone doses were given to patients' scalps across the approximately 24-week study.

Time point in this sample: patch test 1, 2 weeks after DPC sensitization. The treatment: therapeutic diphenylcyclopropenone sensitization with weekly scalp DPC. Whole-study findings and limits: Clustering by CDR3 similarity yielded significantly more large clusters from expanded TCRs than controls.

The CDR3 runs to 14 residues. TCRdb reprocessed the RACE reads via MiXCR and lists one record per CDR3 protein. This table holds just under 350,000 distinct CDR3 sequences, approximately 6.3% found once. V usage is TRBV21-1 and J usage is TRBJ2-7; the table assigns TRBD1, which was not confirmed against the DNA. TRBV21-1 represents a pseudogene. Sequenced here: whole blood, sampled in connection with sensitization to the hapten diphenylcyclopropenone (DPC). The sequence was collected from a woman aged 18-30 years with alopecia areata. Some clones in this sample may be carry-over from other donors' samples. The CDR3, as DNA: TGTGCCAGCAGCATTGCTGAGCAGGGTTACGAGCAGTACTTC. This sequence encodes CASSIAEQGYEQYF.